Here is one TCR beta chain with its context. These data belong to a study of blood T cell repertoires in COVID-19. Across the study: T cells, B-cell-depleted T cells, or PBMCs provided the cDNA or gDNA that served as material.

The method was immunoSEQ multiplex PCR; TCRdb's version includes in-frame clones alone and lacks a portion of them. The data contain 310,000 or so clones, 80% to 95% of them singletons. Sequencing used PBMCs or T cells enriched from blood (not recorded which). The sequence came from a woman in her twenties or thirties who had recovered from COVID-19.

DNA for the CDR3: TGTGCCAGCAGCTTCCGGGGACAGTTCTACGAGCAGTACTTC. Its protein product is CASSFRGQFYEQYF. The chain joins TRBV7-8 to TRBJ2-7; the match to TRBD1 covers 7 bases. Germline CDR1 and CDR2: SGHVS and FQNEAQ. The CDR3 is 14 amino acids. Trimming at V came to 3 bases and at J to 3 bases, leaving 5 bases not matched to a gene.